This T cell receptor beta chain was retrieved from a study of response to subunit inactivated influenza vaccine. This clonotype was found a few times. The CDR3 runs to 18 residues. Per germline, CDR1 MNHEY and CDR2 SVGEGT. The ends were cut back, 6 bases at V and 0 bases at J, with 18 bases in the middle. TCRdb fed the RT-PCR reads into MiXCR, producing one record per CDR3 protein. The sample gives hundreds of thousands of distinct CDR3 sequences, around 16% of which show up once; 11% is in the top ten. V and J are TRBV6-2 or TRBV6-3 and TRBJ2-6, with D unresolved. This clonotype originated in a man aged 45-65 years who received an inactivated influenza vaccine. The sample consisted of PBMCs from blood, taken 11 to 12 days after vaccination. The CDR3 DNA reads as TGTGCCAGCAGCCCAATCTCAGGCTATTCCTCTGGGGCCAACGTCCTGACTTTC. It yields the protein CASSPISGYSSGANVLTF.